Listed below are T cell receptor beta chains from one sample, sequenced in a study of regulatory T cells in long-lasting Graves disease. TCRdb fed the multiplex PCR reads into MiXCR, producing one record per CDR3 protein. The profile shows about half a million distinct CDR3 sequences, more than 10% of them singletons. The same sample was also used in a study of T cells in Graves' hyperthyroidism and ophthalmopathy.

The material sequenced was peripheral blood mononuclear cells (PBMCs), taken at new diagnosis, from a patient treated with antithyroid drugs. These receptors were collected from a woman aged 25 to 45 with Graves disease. Each CDR3 is given with its conserved first and last residue. The D gene is left open where the match is weak. The size entry is marked missing in some rows and otherwise reads once, few, many or a size class.

size | D | J | V | DNA | CDR3
few | - | TRBJ2-1 | TRBV5-5 | TGTGCCAGCAGCTTTATGAGCGGTGCGTACAATGAGCAGTTCTTC | CASSFMSGAYNEQFF
many | - | TRBJ1-1 | TRBV28 | TGTGCCAGCAGTTTAAGTCCCGAGAACACTGAAGCTTTCTTT | CASSLSPENTEAFF
many | TRBD1 | TRBJ2-1 | TRBV28 | TGTGCCAGCAGCAGGGGGTTTGAGCAGTTCTTC | CASSRGFEQFF
- | - | TRBJ1-1 | TRBV10-3 | TGTGCCATCAGTGAGTCTATTCTGGGGGAAACCACTGAAGCTTTCTTT | CAISESILGETTEAFF
many | - | TRBJ2-7 | TRBV2 | TGTGCCAGCGGGGCAGGGGCTGAGAAAGTCGGGCAGTACTTC | CASGAGAEKVGQYF
many | - | TRBJ2-2 | TRBV19 | TGTGCCAGTAGTATCCCCAGGGTCGCCGGGGAGCTGTTTTTT | CASSIPRVAGELFF
- | - | TRBJ2-7 | TRBV4-2 | TGTGCCAGCAGCCAAGGGACACCCGAGCAGTACTTC | CASSQGTPEQYF
- | TRBD1 | TRBJ1-2 | TRBV30 | TGTGCCTGGAGCCTGGGACAGTCAGGGAACTATGGCTACACCTTC | CAWSLGQSGNYGYTF
few | TRBD1 | TRBJ2-3 | TRBV6-2/TRBV6-3 | TGTGCCAGCAGTTCCAGAAGGACAGGGGGGGAGGCAGATACGCAGTATTTT | CASSSRRTGGEADTQYF
many | - | TRBJ2-3 | TRBV27 | TGTGCCAGCAGTTTCGGACAGCTACCGCCGGATACGCAGTATTTT | CASSFGQLPPDTQYF
- | TRBD2 | TRBJ2-1 | TRBV9 | TGTGCCAGCAGCGATAGCGGGAGATTCAATGAGCAGTTCTTC | CASSDSGRFNEQFF
- | TRBD2 | TRBJ2-1 | TRBV20-1 | TGCAGTGCTAGAATTAGCGGGAGTGTTGTAAATGAGCAGTTCTTC | CSARISGSVVNEQFF
many | - | TRBJ2-7 | TRBV11-1 | TGTGCCAGCAGCTACCCCCGCGATGGGCCTAGAAGTGACTCCGAGCAGTACTTC | CASSYPRDGPRSDSEQYF
- | - | TRBJ2-5 | TRBV3-1 | TGTGCCAGCAGCGAACGGGACATCCAAGAGACCCAGTACTTC | CASSERDIQETQYF
many | TRBD2 | TRBJ2-7 | TRBV12-3/TRBV12-4 | TGTGCCAGCACCCCAAGAGGCGGGACTAGCTCCGAGCAGTACTTC | CASTPRGGTSSEQYF
few | - | TRBJ2-2 | TRBV6-1 | TGTGCCAGCAGGCCGGGACAAACGCCCGGGGAGCTGTTTTTT | CASRPGQTPGELFF
many | - | TRBJ2-7 | TRBV28 | TGTGCCAGCAGTTATTCGACAGGTTACTTATCCGGTAGCCACGAGCAGTACTTC | CASSYSTGYLSGSHEQYF
- | - | TRBJ2-7 | TRBV27 | TGTGCCAGCAGTTTCGTGACTAAGTCCGGCGAGCAGTACTTC | CASSFVTKSGEQYF
many | - | TRBJ2-3 | TRBV11-2 | TGTGCCAGCAGCCTACCGACAGGATCCACAGATACGCAGTATTTT | CASSLPTGSTDTQYF
many | - | TRBJ1-1 | TRBV6-5 | TGTGCCAGCAGTTACTCGATTGGGGGGACTGAAGCTTTCTTT | CASSYSIGGTEAFF
many | TRBD1 | TRBJ2-3 | TRBV12-3/TRBV12-4 | TGTGCCAGCAGCCCCGGGACAGGGAGGATGGCGATGGGAGATACGCAGTATTTT | CASSPGTGRMAMGDTQYF
many | - | TRBJ1-5 | TRBV7-2 | TGTGCCAGCAGCCTACAGGGTCATCAGCCCCAGCATTTT | CASSLQGHQPQHF
once | TRBD1 | TRBJ2-7 | TRBV27 | TGTGCCAGCAGCCGACAGGGGATCGACGAGCAGTACTTC | CASSRQGIDEQYF
many | - | TRBJ1-1 | TRBV28 | TGTGCCAGCAGTAAGAAGGGGAACACTGAAGCTTTCTTT | CASSKKGNTEAFF
- | TRBD2 | TRBJ2-1 | TRBV7-3 | TGTGCCAGCAGCCTTATAGCGGGAACCTACAATGAGCAGTTCTTC | CASSLIAGTYNEQFF
few | TRBD1 | TRBJ1-1 | TRBV15 | TGTGCCACCAGCAGAGGGACAGGGACCACTGAAGCTTTCTTT | CATSRGTGTTEAFF
many | - | TRBJ2-2 | TRBV7-3 | TGTGCCAGCAGCTCCGGGCAAGCCGGGGAGCTGTTTTTT | CASSSGQAGELFF
many | - | TRBJ2-1 | TRBV5-1 | TGTGCCAGCAGCTTGGTACTAGGGTCCTACAATGAGCAGTTCTTC | CASSLVLGSYNEQFF
- | TRBD2 | TRBJ2-7 | TRBV5-1 | TGCGCCAGCAGCGGGGGTAGCGGGAATCCCTACGAGCAGTACTTC | CASSGGSGNPYEQYF
- | - | TRBJ2-1 | TRBV27 | TGTGCCAGCAGTTGGGGGAGTGAGCAGTTCTTC | CASSWGSEQFF
many | - | TRBJ2-7 | TRBV28 | TGTGCCAGCAGACCCCACAGGGTTAACTACGAGCAGTACTTC | CASRPHRVNYEQYF